This T cell receptor beta chain was recovered during a study of post-analysis software for immune sequencing data. Across the study: Relapsing-remitting, secondary progressive and progressive-relapsing forms made up the multiple sclerosis disease courses. General study points: The authors found that F measure strongly co-clustered same-batch samples. Among multiple sclerosis patients, normalized Chao1 diversity was significantly below that of controls. Controls showed lower frequencies than patients for five or six TRBV segments, and TRBV5-6, TRBV5-1 and TRBV20-1 were among these.

TCR beta cDNA libraries included unique molecular identifiers. Between about 0.9 and 11 million T cells gave rise to about 450,000 cDNA molecules. From the PCR reads, TCRdb called clonotypes with MiXCR, one entry per CDR3 protein. The repertoire includes around 400,000 distinct CDR3 sequences, approximately 42% of them detected once, and approximately 7.1% sits in the top ten. Comments on this clonotype: What it recognizes is unknown.

Per germline, CDR1 SQVTM and CDR2 ANQGSEA. The CDR3 loop spans 13 amino acids. Trimming left V 3 bases short and J 3 bases short, with 12 bases between. The V gene is TRBV29-1, the J gene TRBJ2-7; unclear D gene. Source material: blood. This clonotype originated in a girl aged 2 to 10 with multiple sclerosis. The CDR3 DNA is TGCAGCGTTGATGACGATAGCCTCTACGAGCAGTACTTC. As protein: CSVDDDSLYEQYF.